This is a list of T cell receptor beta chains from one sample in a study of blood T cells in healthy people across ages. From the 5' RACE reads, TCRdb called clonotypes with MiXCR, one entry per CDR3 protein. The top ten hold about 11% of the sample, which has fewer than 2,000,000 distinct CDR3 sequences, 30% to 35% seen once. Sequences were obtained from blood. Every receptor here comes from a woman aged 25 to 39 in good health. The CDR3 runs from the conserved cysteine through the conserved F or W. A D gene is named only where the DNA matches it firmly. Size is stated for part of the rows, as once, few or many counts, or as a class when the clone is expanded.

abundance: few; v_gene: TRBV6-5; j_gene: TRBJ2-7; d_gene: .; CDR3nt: TGTGCCAGCAGTTACGCCCAAGAAGACTACGAGCAGTACTTC; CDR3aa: CASSYAQEDYEQYF
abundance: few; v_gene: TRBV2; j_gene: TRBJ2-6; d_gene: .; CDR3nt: TGTGCCAGCAGTGTAGGCGTCTCTGGGGCCAACGTCCTGACTTTC; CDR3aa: CASSVGVSGANVLTF
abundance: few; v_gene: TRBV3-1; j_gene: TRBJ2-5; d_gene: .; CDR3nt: TGTGCCAGCAGCCAAGACGGGAACCAAGAGACCCAGTACTTC; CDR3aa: CASSQDGNQETQYF
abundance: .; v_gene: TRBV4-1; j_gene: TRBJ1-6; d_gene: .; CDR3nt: TGCGCCAGCAGCCAAGTTTCTCAGTCCAATTCACCCCTCCACTTT; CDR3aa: CASSQVSQSNSPLHF
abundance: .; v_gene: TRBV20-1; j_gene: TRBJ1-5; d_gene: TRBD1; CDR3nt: TGCAGTGCTAGGGACAGGGTGAATAGCAATCAGCCCCAGCATTTT; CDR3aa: CSARDRVNSNQPQHF
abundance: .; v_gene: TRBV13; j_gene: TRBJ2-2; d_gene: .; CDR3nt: TGTGCCAGCAGCCCTGGGGCAGGGAGGGACACCCGGGAGCTGTTTTTT; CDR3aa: CASSPGAGRDTRELFF
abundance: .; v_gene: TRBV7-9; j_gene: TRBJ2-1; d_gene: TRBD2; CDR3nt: TGTGCCAGCAGCCCCATTAGCGGGACCACCCTCAATGAGCAGTTCTTC; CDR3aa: CASSPISGTTLNEQFF
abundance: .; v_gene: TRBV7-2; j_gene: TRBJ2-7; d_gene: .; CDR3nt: TGTGCCAGCAGCTCTTATCGCCGTTCCTACGAGCGGTACTTC; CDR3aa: CASSSYRRSYERYF
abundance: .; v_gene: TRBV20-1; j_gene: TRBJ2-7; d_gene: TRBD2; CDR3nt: TGCAGTGCAAGAGGGGGACTAGCGGTCAATGAGCAGTACTTC; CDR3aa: CSARGGLAVNEQYF
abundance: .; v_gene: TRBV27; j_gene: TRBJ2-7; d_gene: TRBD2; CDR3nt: TGTGCCAGCAGTTTACCTGCGGGGGGCAGGTACGAGCAGTACTTC; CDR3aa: CASSLPAGGRYEQYF
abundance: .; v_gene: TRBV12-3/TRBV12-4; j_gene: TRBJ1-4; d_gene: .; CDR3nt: TGTGCCAGCAGTTTATGGTATCGGGCTAATGAAAAACTGTTTTTT; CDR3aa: CASSLWYRANEKLFF
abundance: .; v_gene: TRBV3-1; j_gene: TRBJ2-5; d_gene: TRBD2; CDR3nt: TGTGCCAGCAGCCAAGGTAGAGTAGCGGGAGGCCAAGAGACCCAGTACTTC; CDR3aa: CASSQGRVAGGQETQYF
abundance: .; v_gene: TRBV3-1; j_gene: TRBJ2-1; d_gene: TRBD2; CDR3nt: TGTGCCAGCAGCCAAGATGCGGGGGGAAACTACAATGAGCAGTTCTTC; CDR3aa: CASSQDAGGNYNEQFF
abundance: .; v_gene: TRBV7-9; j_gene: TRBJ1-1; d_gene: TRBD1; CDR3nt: TGTGCCAGCAGCGAAATTACAGGGGCGGTGGACACTGAAGCTTTCTTT; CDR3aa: CASSEITGAVDTEAFF
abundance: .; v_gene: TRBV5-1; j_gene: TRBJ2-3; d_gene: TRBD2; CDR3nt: TGCGCCAGCAGCTTGGTTGCGGGGGGATTCCGGGATACGCAGTATTTT; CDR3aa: CASSLVAGGFRDTQYF
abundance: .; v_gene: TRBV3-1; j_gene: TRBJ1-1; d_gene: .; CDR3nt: TGTGCCAGCAGTCGGACTCCCTTGGAGGTGAACACTGAAGCTTTCTTT; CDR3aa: CASSRTPLEVNTEAFF
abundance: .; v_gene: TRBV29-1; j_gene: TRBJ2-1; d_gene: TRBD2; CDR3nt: TGCAGCGTTGATCCGCGGGAGGATTTTGGGGAGAATGAGCAGTTCTTC; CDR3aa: CSVDPREDFGENEQFF
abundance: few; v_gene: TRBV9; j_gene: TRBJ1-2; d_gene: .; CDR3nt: TGTGCCAGCAGCGTAGAGGAGGGGAACTATGGCTACACCTTC; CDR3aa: CASSVEEGNYGYTF
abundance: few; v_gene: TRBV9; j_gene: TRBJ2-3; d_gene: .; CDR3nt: TGTGCCAGCAGCGCCTGGGGTGGGAGAGGGACAGATACGCAGTATTTT; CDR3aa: CASSAWGGRGTDTQYF
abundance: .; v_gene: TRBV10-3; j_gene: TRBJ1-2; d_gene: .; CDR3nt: TGTGCCATCAGTGAAGAACTCGACACGGGGGACTATGGCTACACCTTC; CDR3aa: CAISEELDTGDYGYTF
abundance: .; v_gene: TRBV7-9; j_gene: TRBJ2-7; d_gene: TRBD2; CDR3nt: TGTGCCAGCAGTCAAACTCCGGGGGGCTACGAGCAGTACTTC; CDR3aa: CASSQTPGGYEQYF
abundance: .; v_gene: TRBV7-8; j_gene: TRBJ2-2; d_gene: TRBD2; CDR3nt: TGTGCCAGCAGCCGGACTAGCGGGGGCATCCTCAACACCGGGGAGCTGTTTTTT; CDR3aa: CASSRTSGGILNTGELFF
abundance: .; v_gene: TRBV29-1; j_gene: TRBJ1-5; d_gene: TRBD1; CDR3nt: TGCAGCGTTGACATCGGACAGGGCGATCAGCCCCAGCATTTT; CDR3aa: CSVDIGQGDQPQHF
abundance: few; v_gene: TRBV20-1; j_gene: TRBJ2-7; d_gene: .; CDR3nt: TGCAGTGCTGAGGGACTGTCCTACGAGCAGTACTTC; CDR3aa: CSAEGLSYEQYF
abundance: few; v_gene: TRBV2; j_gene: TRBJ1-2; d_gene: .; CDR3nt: TGTGCCAGCAGTGATGGGGCAAGGAGCTACACCTTC; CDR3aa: CASSDGARSYTF
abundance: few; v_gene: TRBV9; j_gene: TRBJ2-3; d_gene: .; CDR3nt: TGTGCCTCAACACTCAGGGAAGTTTTCACAGATACGCAGTATTTT; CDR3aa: CASTLREVFTDTQYF
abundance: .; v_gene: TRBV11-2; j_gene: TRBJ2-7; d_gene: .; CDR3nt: TGTGCCAGCAGCTTAGATAGTACAGGGCGAGAGACCGAGTACTTC; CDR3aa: CASSLDSTGRETEYF
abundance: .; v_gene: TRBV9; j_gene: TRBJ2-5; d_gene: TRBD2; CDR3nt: TGTGCCAGCAGCGTAGAGATAGCGGGGGGGAAATTGACCCAGTACTTC; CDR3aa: CASSVEIAGGKLTQYF
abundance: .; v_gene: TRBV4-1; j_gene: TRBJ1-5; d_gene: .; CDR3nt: TGCGCCAGCAGCCAAGAGGCCGGGGCAAATCAGCCCCAGCATTTT; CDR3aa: CASSQEAGANQPQHF
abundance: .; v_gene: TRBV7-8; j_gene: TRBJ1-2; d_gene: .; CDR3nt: TGTGCCAGCAGCACCTATGGGGGCTATGGCTACACCTTC; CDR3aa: CASSTYGGYGYTF
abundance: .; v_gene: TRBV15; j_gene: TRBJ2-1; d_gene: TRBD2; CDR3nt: TGTGCCACCCGCAGAGATCTCACTGGCGGGAGTAATGAGCAGTTCTTC; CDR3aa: CATRRDLTGGSNEQFF
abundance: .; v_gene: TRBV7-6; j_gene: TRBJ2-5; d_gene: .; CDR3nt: TGTGCCTGCAGTGGCCGGACTACAACTACGATGCAGTACTTC; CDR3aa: CACSGRTTTTMQYF
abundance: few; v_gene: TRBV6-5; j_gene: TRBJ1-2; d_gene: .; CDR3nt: TGTGCCAGCTCGAGAAAGGGCTATGGCTACACCTTC; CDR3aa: CASSRKGYGYTF
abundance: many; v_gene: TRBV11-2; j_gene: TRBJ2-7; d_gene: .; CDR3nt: TGTGCCAGCAGCCCCGGGAGGGGGCCATTCTACGAGCAGTACTTC; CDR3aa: CASSPGRGPFYEQYF
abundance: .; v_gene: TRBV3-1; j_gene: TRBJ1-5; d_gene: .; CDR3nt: TGTGCCAGCAGCCAAGACTTCGGTCGAGGGGATCAGCCCCAGCATTTT; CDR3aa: CASSQDFGRGDQPQHF
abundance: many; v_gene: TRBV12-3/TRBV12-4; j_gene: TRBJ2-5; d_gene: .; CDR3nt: TGTGCCAGCAGTAGGACTGGGGGAGAGACCCAGTACTTC; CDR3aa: CASSRTGGETQYF
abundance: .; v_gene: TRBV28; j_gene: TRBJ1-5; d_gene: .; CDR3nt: TGTGCCAGCAGTTTGAGGTTGGGGAATCAGCCCCAGCATTTT; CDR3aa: CASSLRLGNQPQHF
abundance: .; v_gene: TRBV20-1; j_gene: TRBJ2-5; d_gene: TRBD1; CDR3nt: TGCAGTGCTAGCAACAGGGGGAGCTCGGCCCAGTACTTC; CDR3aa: CSASNRGSSAQYF
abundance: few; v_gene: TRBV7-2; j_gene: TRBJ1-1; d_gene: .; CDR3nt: TGTGCCAGCAGCCCCGACGGCAGGGTCACTGAAGCTTTCTTT; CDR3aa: CASSPDGRVTEAFF
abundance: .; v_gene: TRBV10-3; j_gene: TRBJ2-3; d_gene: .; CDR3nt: TGTGCCATCAGTGGACCCGCTATACCAGATACGCAGTATTTT; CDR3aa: CAISGPAIPDTQYF